One and the same sample provided the 24 T cell receptor beta chains below, sequenced in a study of blood T cells in healthy people across ages. Together with a sample-barcoded 5' primer, a J-beta primer mix was included in a second PCR lasting about 7 to 11 cycles. TCRdb re-analysed the 5' RACE reads in MiXCR, keeping a single row per CDR3 protein. The profile shows roughly 800,000 distinct CDR3 sequences, 20% to 25% of them singletons. A further study also used this sample, focusing on T cells of mothers and their children.

The sequencing input was blood. The receptors originated from a boy aged 5-17 years in good health.

This clonotype was recorded a few times. CDR3 sequence: CASSLWGQGAPEDTQYF. CDR3 sequence (DNA): TGCGCCAGCAGCTTATGGGGACAGGGGGCGCCCGAAGATACGCAGTATTTT. The rearrangement links TRBV5-1 to TRBJ2-3, with 12 bases fitting TRBD1. The CDR3 runs 17 residues. Trimming at V came to 2 bases and at J to 5 bases, leaving 9 bases not matched to a gene. CDR1 is SGHRS, CDR2 YFSETQ, per germline. Supplemented by reference TRBV5-1 and TRBJ2-3, the full variable domain reads KAGVTQTPRYLIKTRGQQVTLSCSPISGHRSVSWYQQTPGQGLQFLFEYFSETQRNKGNFPGRFSGRQFSNSRSEMNVSTLELGDSALYLCASSLWGQGAPEDTQYFGPGTRLTVL.

This clonotype was observed a few times. V gene TRBV6-6 combines with J gene TRBJ2-1; 10 bases are shared with TRBD2. The junction had 13 bases not matched to a gene; V was cut back by 3 bases and J by 5 bases. This CDR3 spans 18 amino acids. From germline, CDR1 is MNHNY and CDR2 SVGAGI (reference sequence). The CDR3: CASSYSTGLAERDNEQFF. The CDR3 nucleotides are TGTGCCAGCAGTTATTCGACCGGACTAGCGGAGAGGGACAATGAGCAGTTCTTC.

The chain carries TRBV29-1 and TRBJ2-3; the D is unclear. This CDR3 is 12 amino acids long. Trimming removed 3 bases from V and 5 bases from J, with 9 bases in between. Germline assignment: CDR1 SQVTM and CDR2 ANQGSEA. This chain's CDR3 is CSVDSGKDTQYF. The DNA for the CDR3 is TGCAGCGTTGATTCCGGCAAAGATACGCAGTATTTT.

In its sample, this clonotype was seen a few times. V is TRBV15 and J is TRBJ2-3; D possibly uses TRBD1 or TRBD2 (5 bases each). V lost 1 base, J lost 1 base, and 6 bases lay in between. CDR3 length: 14 residues. CDR1 LNHNV and CDR2 YYDKDF come from the germline V gene (reference sequence). The DNA of the CDR3 is TGTGCCACCAGCAGAGGAGGGGGCACAGATACGCAGTATTTT. Protein product: CATSRGGGTDTQYF. Combining the CDR3 with reference TRBV15 and TRBJ2-3 gives the whole variable domain DAMVIQNPRYQVTQFGKPVTLSCSQTLNHNVMYWYQQKSSQAPKLLFHYYDKDFNNEADTPDNFQSRRPNTSFCFLDIRSPGLGDTAMYLCATSRGGGTDTQYFGPGTRLTVL.

The V and J genes are TRBV5-1 and TRBJ2-5, with TRBD1 identical over 8 bases. Losses at the gene ends were 4 bases for V and 11 bases for J; bases not matched to a gene: 13. This CDR3 is 14 amino acids long. Germline CDR1 SGHRS, CDR2 YFSETQ. The chain's CDR3 is CASSQGQGSSEQYF. DNA of the CDR3: TGCGCCAGCAGCCAAGGACAGGGTTCGAGTGAGCAGTACTTC. Full variable domain (remainder filled in from reference TRBV5-1 and TRBJ2-5): KAGVTQTPRYLIKTRGQQVTLSCSPISGHRSVSWYQQTPGQGLQFLFEYFSETQRNKGNFPGRFSGRQFSNSRSEMNVSTLELGDSALYLCASSQGQGSSEQYFGPGTRLLVL.

The chain recombines TRBV27 with TRBJ2-5; the D is unclear. Looked up from germline, CDR1 is MNHEY and CDR2 is SMNVEV (reference sequence). V dropped 5 bases and J dropped 1 base, with 11 bases sitting between them. This CDR3 is built from 14 residues. CDR3 residues: CASSVMGSQETQYF. The CDR3 region has the DNA TGTGCCAGCAGTGTAATGGGTTCCCAAGAGACCCAGTACTTC.

This sequence joins TRBV7-9 and TRBJ2-5; D may match TRBD1 or TRBD2 (6 bases each). The CDR3 loop spans 14 amino acids. The V gene lost 4 bases and the J gene lost 4 bases, with 13 bases spanning the gap. Germline CDR1 is SEHNR and CDR2 is FQNEAQ (reference sequence). The CDR3 sequence is CASSSPRGRETQYF. As DNA, the CDR3 is TGTGCCAGCAGCTCCCCTCGGGGGCGAGAGACCCAGTACTTC.

J is TRBJ2-5 and V is TRBV20-1; unclear D gene. The DNA end favors TRBJ2-1, so the J call may be wrong. CDR1 is DFQATT, CDR2 SNEGSKA, per germline (reference sequence). The CDR3 consists of 16 residues. The CDR3 reads CSARDRAPQVWNEQFF. The CDR3 DNA is TGCAGTGCTAGAGATCGAGCACCCCAGGTATGGAATGAGCAGTTCTTC.

This chain connects TRBV7-6 to TRBJ2-2, with unresolved D. Germline CDR1 is SGHVS and CDR2 is FNYEAQ. The CDR3 runs 15 residues. V shed 0 bases and J shed 4 bases, with 9 bases lying between them. For the CDR3, the DNA is TGTGCCAGCAGCTTAGCGGGGTCGACCACCGGGGAGCTGTTTTTT. It codes for CASSLAGSTTGELFF. Variable domain in full (rest from reference TRBV7-6 and TRBJ2-2): GAGVSQSPRYKVTKRGQDVALRCDPISGHVSLYWYRQALGQGPEFLTYFNYEAQQDKSGLPNDRFSAERPEGSISTLTIQRTEQRDSAMYRCASSLAGSTTGELFFGEGSRLTVL.

This clonotype was recorded a few times. The gene calls are TRBV6-1 and TRBJ1-5, with TRBD1 identical over 7 bases. CDR1 MNHNS and CDR2 SASEGT come from the germline V gene. The CDR3 sequence is 16 residues long. V was pared by 6 bases and J by 5 bases, with 13 bases of the junction left unmatched. The CDR3 DNA is TGTGCCAGCAGCCAACGTCCCGACAGGGAGGATCAGCCCCAGCATTTT. Protein sequence: CASSQRPDREDQPQHF.

This clonotype was observed a handful of times. This chain links TRBV24-1 with TRBJ2-5; weak D call: TRBD1 (6 bases). The CDR3 spans 15 residues. Deletions cut 4 bases from V and 3 bases from J, with 14 bases between. Looked up from germline, CDR1 is KGHDR and CDR2 is SFDVKD. The CDR3 region is CATSDPDSKKETQYF. The CDR3 coding sequence is TGTGCCACCAGTGACCCGGACAGCAAGAAAGAGACCCAGTACTTC.

The genes are TRBV4-1 and TRBJ1-2, with 7 bases fitting TRBD1. This CDR3 is built from 14 residues. After removal of 1 base from V and 4 bases from J, the junction contained 3 bases not matched to a gene. The germline V gene encodes CDR1 MGHRA and CDR2 YSYEKL. The CDR3: CASSQASGGYGYTF. DNA of the CDR3: TGCGCCAGCAGCCAAGCATCAGGGGGCTATGGCTACACCTTC.

This chain links TRBV25-1 with TRBJ2-3; D might be TRBD1 or TRBD2, each matching 5 bases. The CDR3 is made up of 16 amino acids. CDR1 is MGHDK and CDR2 is SYGVNS in the germline V gene. Trimming removed 3 bases at V and 5 bases at J, with 18 bases between. Here the CDR3 reads CASSDWDEIRGDTQYF. The CDR3 DNA follows: TGTGCCAGCAGTGATTGGGACGAGATAAGAGGAGATACGCAGTATTTT.

This clonotype was seen a few times. The V and J genes are TRBV19 and TRBJ1-1; D is possibly TRBD1 (5 bases). The CDR3 runs 16 residues. The germline gives CDR1 LNHDA, CDR2 SQIVND (reference sequence). Trimming took 5 bases from V and 0 from J, leaving 16 bases between them. Here the CDR3 reads CASSRGRQTMNTEAFF. The CDR3 DNA follows: TGTGCCAGTAGTCGGGGAAGACAGACGATGAACACTGAAGCTTTCTTT.

Of note for this clonotype: At one end the junction does not follow the germline gene, possibly because of a read error. The rearrangement links TRBV13 to TRBJ2-1; no clear D. The CDR3 is made up of 13 amino acids. Per germline, CDR1 PRHDT and CDR2 FYEKMQ (reference sequence). The CDR3 reads CASSLAANNEQFF. The CDR3 DNA reads as TGTGCCAGCAGCTTAGCGGCGAACAACGAGCAGTTCTTC.

The gene calls are TRBV6-2 or TRBV6-3 and TRBJ2-1; TRBD2 matches at 8 bases. Trimming took 7 bases from V and 5 from J; bases not matched to a gene: 13. The CDR3 runs 16 residues. Germline V CDR1 and CDR2: MNHEY, SVGEGT. The CDR3 DNA follows: TGTGCCAGCATAAAAGCGGGGGCCAACAATCACAATGAGCAGTTCTTC. This gives the protein CASIKAGANNHNEQFF.

V and J are TRBV29-1 and TRBJ2-7; D unclear. This CDR3 contains 11 residues. Trimming stripped 3 bases from V and 9 bases from J, with 12 bases between. The V gene's germline CDR1 is SQVTM and CDR2 ANQGSEA. CDR3 in amino acids: CSVEGWLGQYF. CDR3 bases: TGCAGCGTTGAGGGTTGGCTGGGGCAGTACTTC.

This clonotype was observed a handful of times. The chain joins TRBV29-1 to TRBJ1-4, with no clear D. The V gene lost 4 bases and the J gene lost 4 bases, with 13 bases spanning the gap. This CDR3 has 14 amino acids. CDR1 and CDR2 (germline): SQVTM, ANQGSEA. CDR3 DNA sequence: TGCAGCGTTGTTGTGCCGAGGATTAATGAAAAACTGTTTTTT. It yields the protein CSVVVPRINEKLFF.

The gene calls are TRBV7-2 and TRBJ1-6; D is possibly TRBD1 (5 bases). The germline V gene encodes CDR1 SGHTA and CDR2 FQGNSA. Trimming took 4 bases from V and 7 from J, leaving 17 bases between them. The CDR3 has 16 residues. The CDR3 nucleotides read TGTGCCAGCAGCTCGGGGGACGCCACAGAGAATTCACCCCTCCACTTT. It specifies CASSSGDATENSPLHF.

This sequence joins TRBV7-9 and TRBJ2-5, with 7 bases fitting TRBD1. From germline, CDR1 is SEHNR and CDR2 FQNEAQ (reference sequence). The CDR3 runs to 14 residues. With V trimmed by 5 bases and J by 1 base, 4 bases remained unmatched. DNA for the CDR3: TGTGCCAGCAGCGTTGGACAGGCCCAAGAGACCCAGTACTTC. Amino acid sequence: CASSVGQAQETQYF.

The V call is TRBV11-1, the J call TRBJ2-5; the match to TRBD2 covers 8 bases. Germline V gene sequence: CDR1 SGHAT, CDR2 FQDESV (reference sequence). The CDR3 sequence is 14 residues long. The J segment lost 5 bases and the V segment lost 2 bases, leaving 4 bases of the junction unmatched. Written as DNA, the CDR3 is TGTGCCAGCAGCTTACCAGCGGGGGTGGAGACCCAGTACTTC. Its translation: CASSLPAGVETQYF.

This clonotype was detected only a few times. The chain uses TRBV7-9 and TRBJ2-3, with D unclear. The germline CDR1 and CDR2 sequences are SEHNR and FQNEAQ (reference sequence). V was cut by 5 bases and J by 7 bases, with 13 bases left in between. The CDR3 totals 13 residues. DNA for the CDR3: TGTGCCAGCAGCCGGGTCTTATTGAATACGCAGTATTTT. Translated: CASSRVLLNTQYF.

In this sample, this clonotype turned up a few times. CDR3 coding DNA: TGTGCCAGCAGCCCTCCGGGACAGGGGGTTGGGTACTTC. It codes for CASSPPGQGVGYF. V usage is TRBV13 and J usage is TRBJ2-5, with 11 bases aligning to TRBD1. This CDR3 comprises 13 residues. J lost 13 bases, V lost 5 bases, and 9 bases had no gene match. Germline V CDR1 and CDR2: PRHDT, FYEKMQ (reference sequence).

This clonotype has only a few counts. The chain links TRBV5-1 to TRBJ2-5; D possibly corresponds to TRBD2 (6 bases). The germline V gene encodes CDR1 SGHRS and CDR2 YFSETQ. V was shortened by 4 bases and J by 3 bases, with 25 bases between the two germline ends. This CDR3 contains 18 residues. The CDR3 is CASSGGGSGRGAEETQYF. CDR3 in DNA: TGCGCCAGCAGCGGCGGCGGGTCCGGGAGAGGAGCGGAAGAGACCCAGTACTTC.